The 25 T cell receptor beta chains below all came from one sample that was sequenced in a study of blood T cell repertoires in COVID-19. Data came from immunoSEQ multiplex PCR; TCRdb stores just in-frame clones and leaves some out. The sample records about 44,000 clones, 73% being singletons. The sequenced sample was peripheral blood. Every receptor here comes from a man at least 80 years old with acute or convalescent COVID-19.

This clone came up once. The chain has TRBV28 and TRBJ2-1, with D tentatively TRBD1 (5 bases). Trimming pared 8 bases from V and 6 bases from J, leaving 14 bases between. Germline loops: CDR1 MDHEN, CDR2 SYDVKM. This CDR3 spans 13 amino acids. CDR3 in amino acids: CASAMGPINEQFF. CDR3 sequence (DNA): TGTGCCAGCGCTATGGGGCCGATCAATGAGCAGTTCTTC.

This clone was detected a few times. The chain is built from TRBV7-9 and TRBJ2-5; TRBD2 might be the D (5 bases). Between the trimmed V and J ends, which lost 1 base and 0 bases, there was a span of 12 bases. Per germline, CDR1 SEHNR and CDR2 FQNEAQ (reference sequence). The CDR3 contains 16 residues. The CDR3 loop is CASSLVASRYQETQYF. The CDR3 DNA sequence: TGTGCCAGCAGCTTAGTGGCTAGCAGGTACCAAGAGACCCAGTACTTC.

This clone appeared a few times. The V call is TRBV10-3, the J call TRBJ2-7, with 9 bases lining up with TRBD1. Germline V gene lookup returns CDR1 ENHRY and CDR2 SYGVKD. Trimming cost V 0 bases and J 5 bases; bases outside gene matches: 5. The CDR3 has 15 amino acids. CDR3 nucleotides: TGTGCCATCAGTGAGTCTGACAGGGGGAGAAACGAGCAGTACTTC. Amino acid sequence: CAISESDRGRNEQYF.

V gene TRBV7-2 combines with J gene TRBJ2-7; TRBD1 might be the D (6 bases). CDR3 length: 16 residues. Germline loops: CDR1 SGHTA, CDR2 FQGNSA. Trimming removed 0 bases from V and 2 bases from J, with 14 bases in between. CDR3 coding DNA: TGTGCCAGCAGCTTAGCGGGGACAAATTCCCCCTACGAGCAGTACTTC. Translation gives CASSLAGTNSPYEQYF.

This chain connects TRBV27 to TRBJ1-1; possibly TRBD1 for D (6 bases). The V end lost 11 bases, the J end lost 10 bases, and 14 bases lay between the germline ends. This CDR3 has 10 amino acids. CDR1 is MNHEY, CDR2 SMNVEV, per germline (reference sequence). CDR3 DNA sequence: TGTGCCTCCTCGGGGACACGAGCTTTCTTT. Amino acid sequence: CASSGTRAFF.

The V call is TRBV18, the J call TRBJ2-1; 8 positions match TRBD2. Germline-derived CDR1 and CDR2 are KGHSH and LQKENI. The length of the CDR3 is 15 residues. The V and J ends lost 5 bases and 7 bases, in that order; junction bases with no gene match: 10. The CDR3 nucleotides are TGTGCCAGCTCAGATAGAGCGGGAGCTACAAATGAGCAGTTCTTC. This encodes CASSDRAGATNEQFF.

In its sample, this clone was seen once. V gene TRBV5-4 combines with J gene TRBJ2-5, with 10 bases identical to TRBD2. V was clipped by 1 base and J by 1 base; unmatched bases: 7. Looked up from germline, CDR1 is SGHNT and CDR2 is YYREEE (reference sequence). This CDR3 is 17 amino acids long. The CDR3 sequence: CASSLLFLAGVQETQYF. CDR3 coding DNA: TGTGCCAGCAGCTTGCTTTTCCTAGCGGGAGTCCAAGAGACCCAGTACTTC.

This clone has more than one count but fewer than ten. The CDR3 coding sequence is TGTGCCAGCAGCCAAGGGCTAGCGAGCTACAATGAGCAGTTCTTC. Encoded protein: CASSQGLASYNEQFF. The V and J genes are TRBV4-2 and TRBJ2-1; TRBD2 is a possible D gene (6 bases). Germline loops: CDR1 LGHNA, CDR2 YNFKEQ. The CDR3 is 15 residues long. The V end lost 1 base, the J end lost 3 bases, and 10 bases lay between the germline ends.

This rearrangement joins TRBV5-6 to TRBJ2-7; 7 positions agree with TRBD1. V lost 1 base, J lost 7 bases, and 5 bases stayed unmatched. The CDR3 is made up of 13 amino acids. Per germline, CDR1 SGHDT and CDR2 YYEEEE. Written as DNA, the CDR3 is TGTGCCAGCAGCTTGCAGGGGGAAAGGGAGCAGTACTTC. Translation: CASSLQGEREQYF.

The chain recombines TRBV7-9 with TRBJ2-1; 10 nucleotides align to TRBD2. Trimming took 5 bases from V and 8 from J; bases not matched to a gene: 9. Germline V gene sequence: CDR1 SEHNR, CDR2 FQNEAQ (reference sequence). CDR3 size: 15 residues. The CDR3 DNA follows: TGTGCCAGCAGCCCGGGGACTAGCGTCTTCCATGAGCAGTTCTTC. Amino acids: CASSPGTSVFHEQFF.

The chain employs TRBV29-1 and TRBJ1-4; D unclear. This CDR3 has 12 amino acids. Germline lookup yields CDR1 SQVTM and CDR2 ANQGSEA. Between the trimmed V and J ends, which lost 6 bases and 4 bases, there was a span of 9 bases. The CDR3 spells CSVAADNEKLFF. The CDR3, as DNA: TGCAGCGTGGCGGCCGATAATGAAAAACTGTTTTTT.

This chain links TRBV12-5 with TRBJ1-1; 9 nucleotides align to TRBD1. V lost 6 bases to trimming and J lost 0 bases; unmatched junction nucleotides: 11. The CDR3 totals 17 residues. The germline V gene encodes CDR1 LGHNT and CDR2 FRNRAP. The CDR3 DNA is TGTGCTAGTGGATCTCCGGGACAGGGACTAATGAACACTGAAGCTTTCTTT. Its protein product is CASGSPGQGLMNTEAFF.

J is TRBJ2-7 and V is TRBV2; 7 bases align to TRBD1. The CDR3 spans 13 residues. V lost 2 bases, J lost 5 bases, and 3 bases stayed unmatched. In germline, CDR1 is SNHLY, CDR2 FYNNEI. Written as DNA, the CDR3 is TGTGCCAGCAGTGAAAGGGGGCGCGACGAGCAGTACTTC. Its protein product is CASSERGRDEQYF.

The J gene is TRBJ1-4, the V gene TRBV19; 7 bases line up with TRBD1. Trimming took 5 bases from V and 3 from J; bases not matched to a gene: 9. Germline V lookup: CDR1 LNHDA, CDR2 SQIVND (reference sequence). This CDR3 is built from 16 residues. The CDR3 loop is CASSPYRGLANEKLFF. CDR3 in DNA: TGTGCCAGTAGTCCGTACAGGGGTTTGGCTAATGAAAAACTGTTTTTT.

The rearrangement joins TRBV29-1 to TRBJ1-3; no reliable D call. V dropped 5 bases and J dropped 3 bases, with 11 bases sitting between them. This CDR3 comprises 13 residues. CDR1 and CDR2 from the germline V gene are SQVTM and ANQGSEA. The CDR3 loop reads CSVSGLSGNTIYF. The CDR3 bases are TGCAGCGTTTCGGGGTTAAGTGGAAACACCATATATTTT. Variable domain in full (rest from reference TRBV29-1 and TRBJ1-3): SAVISQKPSRDICQRGTSLTIQCQVDSQVTMMFWYRQQPGQSLTLIATANQGSEATYESGFVIDKFPISRPNLTFSTLTVSNMSPEDSSIYLCSVSGLSGNTIYFGEGSWLTVV.

V and J are TRBV19 and TRBJ2-1, with D possibly being TRBD2 (5 bases). This CDR3 contains 16 residues. Germline assignment: CDR1 LNHDA and CDR2 SQIVND (reference sequence). The ends were cut back, 2 bases at V and 0 bases at J, with 11 bases in the middle. CDR3 in amino acids: CASSIRQRNSYNEQFF. CDR3 coding DNA: TGTGCCAGTAGTATAAGGCAGCGGAACTCCTACAATGAGCAGTTCTTC.

Turning to this clone: Additional DNA sequences in this sample encode the identical CDR3. The chain recombines TRBV7-8 with TRBJ2-1; D is possibly TRBD2 (6 bases). Germline CDR1 reads SGHVS; CDR2 reads FQNEAQ. V was shortened by 1 base and J by 0 bases, with 10 bases between the two germline ends. The CDR3 totals 16 residues. The DNA of the CDR3 is TGTGCCAGCAGCTTAGGTCCCGGGAGCTCCTACAATGAGCAGTTCTTC. This gives the protein CASSLGPGSSYNEQFF.

This clone appeared once. The chain couples TRBV30 to TRBJ2-5, with D maybe TRBD2 (6 bases). The V gene's germline CDR1 is GTSNPN and CDR2 SVGIG (reference sequence). V was trimmed by 1 base and J by 1 base, leaving 7 bases between them. This CDR3 region has 13 residues. This CDR3 is CAWSGGIQETQYF. In DNA, the CDR3 is TGTGCCTGGAGTGGCGGGATCCAAGAGACCCAGTACTTC.

This rearrangement joins TRBV2 to TRBJ2-3; TRBD2 matches at 10 bases. The CDR3 totals 12 residues. Trimming at V came to 5 bases and at J to 13 bases, leaving 6 bases not matched to a gene. The germline V gene has CDR1 SNHLY and CDR2 FYNNEI. The CDR3 region is CASSLTSGKEYF. CDR3 coding DNA: TGTGCCAGCAGTTTAACTAGCGGGAAGGAGTATTTT.

V usage is TRBV4-1 and J usage is TRBJ2-7, with 10 bases lining up with TRBD2. With 4 bases clipped from V and 0 bases from J, the junction kept 15 bases outside the gene matches. CDR3 length: 19 amino acids. Germline values: CDR1 MGHRA, CDR2 YSYEKL. The CDR3 reads CASSPTPFLAGVSSYEQYF. The CDR3 DNA reads TGCGCCAGCAGCCCCACACCGTTTCTAGCGGGAGTCAGCTCCTACGAGCAGTACTTC.

This chain joins TRBV14 and TRBJ2-1; 9 positions agree with TRBD2. Germline V gene sequence: CDR1 SGHDN, CDR2 FVKESK. The V segment lost 1 base and the J segment 7 bases; nucleotides outside the gene matches: 14. This CDR3 has 18 amino acids. CDR3 DNA sequence: TGTGCCAGCAGCCAAGGTCAGGGGCTCAGCGGGAGGCTAAATGAGCAGTTCTTC. Protein sequence: CASSQGQGLSGRLNEQFF.

In this sample, this clone turned up a few times. This chain uses TRBV27 with TRBJ2-1; D possibly corresponds to TRBD2 (5 bases). This CDR3 comprises 13 residues. Trimming stripped 3 bases from V and 5 bases from J, with 8 bases between. Germline V gene data show CDR1 as MNHEY and CDR2 as SMNVEV (reference sequence). CDR3 residues: CASSFGEDNEQFF. The CDR3, as DNA: TGTGCCAGCAGTTTCGGGGAAGACAATGAGCAGTTCTTC.

The chain couples TRBV20-1 to TRBJ2-7; tentative D call: TRBD1 (6 bases). Germline-derived CDR1 and CDR2 are DFQATT and SNEGSKA (reference sequence). Trimming took 3 bases from V and 0 from J, leaving 21 bases between them. There are 17 residues in the CDR3. The CDR3 DNA reads TGCAGTGCTAGTCGCGTCTCCCAGGGGTCGAGCTCCTACGAGCAGTACTTC. Amino acid sequence: CSASRVSQGSSSYEQYF.

The chain employs TRBV7-6 and TRBJ2-2, with D possibly TRBD2 on 7 matching bases. The germline V and J ends were trimmed by 1 base and 6 bases, with 15 bases remaining between them. Germline assignment: CDR1 SGHVS and CDR2 FNYEAQ. The CDR3 consists of 16 residues. Written as DNA, the CDR3 is TGTGCCAGCAGCTTAGGACCTACAGGGAGGGCCGGGGAGCTGTTTTTT. Amino acid sequence: CASSLGPTGRAGELFF.

The chain links TRBV7-2 to TRBJ2-1; 12 bases are shared with TRBD2. V trimming: 0 bases; J trimming: 6 bases; junction bases outside the gene matches: 3. This CDR3 is built from 16 residues. Germline-derived CDR1 and CDR2 are SGHTA and FQGNSA. DNA of the CDR3: TGTGCCAGCAGCTTAGCGTCTAGCGGGAGGGCCAATGAGCAGTTCTTC. Translated, it gives CASSLASSGRANEQFF.